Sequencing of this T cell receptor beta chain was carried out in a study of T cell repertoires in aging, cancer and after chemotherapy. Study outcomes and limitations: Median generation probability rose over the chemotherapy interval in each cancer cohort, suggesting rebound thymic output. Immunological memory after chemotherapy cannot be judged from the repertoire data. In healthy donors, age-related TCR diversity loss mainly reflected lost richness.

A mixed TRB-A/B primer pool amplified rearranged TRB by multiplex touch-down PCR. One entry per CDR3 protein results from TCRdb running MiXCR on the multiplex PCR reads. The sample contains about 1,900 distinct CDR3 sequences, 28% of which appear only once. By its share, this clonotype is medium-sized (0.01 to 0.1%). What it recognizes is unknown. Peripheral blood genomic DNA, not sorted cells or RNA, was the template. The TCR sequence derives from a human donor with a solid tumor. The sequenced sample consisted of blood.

The CDR3 is CASSFSPFDGNTGELFF. CDR3 sequence (DNA): TGTGCCAGCAGTTTCAGCCCTTTCGACGGGAACACCGGGGAGCTGTTTTTT. The chain uses TRBV6-5 and TRBJ2-2; D uncertain. Per germline, CDR1 MNHEY and CDR2 SVGAGI. The CDR3 runs to 17 residues. The ends were cut back, 4 bases at V and 1 base at J, with 16 bases in the middle.